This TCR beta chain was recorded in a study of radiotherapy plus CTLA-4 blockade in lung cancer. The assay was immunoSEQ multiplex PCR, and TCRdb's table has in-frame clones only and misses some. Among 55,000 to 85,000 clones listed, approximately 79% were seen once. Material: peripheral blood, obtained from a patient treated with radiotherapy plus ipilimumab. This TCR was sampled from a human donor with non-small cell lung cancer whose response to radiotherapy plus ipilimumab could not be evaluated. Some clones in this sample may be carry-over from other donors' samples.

The CDR3 DNA reads TGTGCCAGCTCACCGGGGAGGACAGGGAAGATAGGCAATCAGCCCCAGCATTTT. As protein: CASSPGRTGKIGNQPQHF. The chain recombines TRBV18 with TRBJ1-5; 8 bases fit TRBD1. This CDR3 comprises 18 residues. Germline V gene data show CDR1 as KGHSH and CDR2 as LQKENI. V lost 3 bases to trimming and J lost 2 bases; unmatched junction nucleotides: 12.